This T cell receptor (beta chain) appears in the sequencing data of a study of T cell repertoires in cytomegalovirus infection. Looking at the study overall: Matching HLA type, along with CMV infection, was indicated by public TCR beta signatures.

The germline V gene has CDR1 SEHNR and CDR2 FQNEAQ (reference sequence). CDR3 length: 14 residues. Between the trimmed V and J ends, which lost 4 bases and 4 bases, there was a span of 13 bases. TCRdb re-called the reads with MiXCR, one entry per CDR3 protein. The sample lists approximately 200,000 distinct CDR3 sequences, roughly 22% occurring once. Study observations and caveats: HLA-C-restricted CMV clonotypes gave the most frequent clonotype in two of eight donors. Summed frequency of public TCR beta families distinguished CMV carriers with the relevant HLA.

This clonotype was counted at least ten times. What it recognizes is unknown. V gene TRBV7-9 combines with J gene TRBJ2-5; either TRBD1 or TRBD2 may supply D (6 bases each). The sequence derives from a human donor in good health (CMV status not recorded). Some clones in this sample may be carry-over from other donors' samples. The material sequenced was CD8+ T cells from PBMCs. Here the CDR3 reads CASSSHGGLETQYF. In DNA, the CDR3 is TGTGCCAGCAGCTCCCATGGGGGGCTAGAGACCCAGTACTTC.